The 2 T cell receptor beta chains listed next were all sequenced from one sample in a study of blood T cell repertoires in COVID-19. Profiling relied on immunoSEQ multiplex PCR, and the TCRdb table lists in-frame clones only, not all of them. The profile shows about 120,000 clones, 85% of them singletons. Source material: peripheral blood. The receptor set was obtained from a man aged 40-55 years with acute or convalescent COVID-19.

The rearrangement uses TRBV6-5 and TRBJ2-7; 10 bases are a match to TRBD1. The CDR3 is 13 amino acids. In germline, CDR1 is MNHEY, CDR2 SVGAGI. Losses at the gene ends were 6 bases for V and 5 bases for J; bases not matched to a gene: 4. CDR3 in DNA: TGTGCCAGCAGCCCCGGGACAGGGGACGAGCAGTACTTC. Amino acid sequence: CASSPGTGDEQYF.

This chain connects TRBV20-1 to TRBJ2-5, with 14 positions matching TRBD2. CDR3 length: 17 amino acids. CDR1 and CDR2 (germline): DFQATT, SNEGSKA (reference sequence). V lost 3 bases, J lost 4 bases, and 10 bases stayed unmatched. In DNA form, the CDR3 reads TGCAGTGCTAGTCCCGGACTAGCGGGGGGATGGCTAGAGACCCAGTACTTC. Protein: CSASPGLAGGWLETQYF.